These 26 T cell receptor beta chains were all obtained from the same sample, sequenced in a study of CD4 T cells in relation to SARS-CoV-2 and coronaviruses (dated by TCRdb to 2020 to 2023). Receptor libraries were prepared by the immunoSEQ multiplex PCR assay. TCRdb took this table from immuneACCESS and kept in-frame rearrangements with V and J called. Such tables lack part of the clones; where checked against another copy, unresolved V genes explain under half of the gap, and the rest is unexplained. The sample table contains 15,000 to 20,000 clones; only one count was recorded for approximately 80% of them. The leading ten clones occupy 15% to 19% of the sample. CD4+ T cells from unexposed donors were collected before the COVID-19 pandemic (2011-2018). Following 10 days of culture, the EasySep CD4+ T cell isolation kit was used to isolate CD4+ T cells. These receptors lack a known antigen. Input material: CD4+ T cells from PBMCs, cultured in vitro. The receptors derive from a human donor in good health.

The CDR3 spells CASSLHPGQGAYEQYF. CDR3 DNA: TGTGCCAGCAGTCTACATCCGGGACAGGGGGCTTACGAGCAGTACTTC. J is TRBJ2-7 and V is TRBV27; TRBD1 matches 12 bases. The CDR3 length is 16 residues. The trim removed 5 bases at V and 4 bases at J, leaving 9 bases unmatched. Germline V gives CDR1 MNHEY, CDR2 SMNVEV (reference sequence).

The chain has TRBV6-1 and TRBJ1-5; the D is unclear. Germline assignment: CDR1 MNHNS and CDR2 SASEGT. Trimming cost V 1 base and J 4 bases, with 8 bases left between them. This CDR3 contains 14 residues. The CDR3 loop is CASSEVGLNQPQHF. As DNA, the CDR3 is TGTGCCAGCAGTGAAGTCGGACTGAATCAGCCCCAGCATTTT.

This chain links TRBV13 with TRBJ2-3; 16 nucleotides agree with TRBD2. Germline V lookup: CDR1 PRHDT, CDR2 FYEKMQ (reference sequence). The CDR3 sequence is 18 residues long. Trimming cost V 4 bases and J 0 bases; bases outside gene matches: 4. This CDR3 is CASSSGTSGRDSTDTQYF. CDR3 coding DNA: TGTGCCAGCAGCTCCGGGACTAGCGGGAGGGATAGCACAGATACGCAGTATTTT.

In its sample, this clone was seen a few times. The CDR3 nucleotides read TGTGCCAGTAGTAAGACTACATCGCGGGAGCAGTTCTTC. It translates to CASSKTTSREQFF. The chain couples TRBV19 to TRBJ2-1, with D possibly being TRBD2 (5 bases). The CDR3 is 13 amino acids. V shed 4 bases and J shed 10 bases, with 14 bases lying between them. In germline, CDR1 is LNHDA, CDR2 SQIVND (reference sequence).

The CDR3 region has the DNA TGTGCCAGCAGCCTCACAGCGGGCAAATGGGATACGCAGTATTTT. It yields the protein CASSLTAGKWDTQYF. The chain recombines TRBV11-3 with TRBJ2-3, with a tentative D call TRBD2 (6 bases). Germline-derived CDR1 and CDR2 are SGHNT and YENEEA. With 5 bases removed from V and 6 bases from J, the gap between germline ends came to 18 bases. The CDR3 is 15 amino acids.

The CDR3 sequence is CAISGTVWDTQYF. For the CDR3, the DNA is TGTGCCATCAGTGGGACCGTTTGGGATACGCAGTATTTT. The chain carries TRBV10-3 and TRBJ2-3; D gene ambiguous. Germline CDR1 and CDR2: ENHRY and SYGVKD. With 4 bases removed from V and 6 bases from J, the gap between germline ends came to 11 bases. This CDR3 spans 13 amino acids.

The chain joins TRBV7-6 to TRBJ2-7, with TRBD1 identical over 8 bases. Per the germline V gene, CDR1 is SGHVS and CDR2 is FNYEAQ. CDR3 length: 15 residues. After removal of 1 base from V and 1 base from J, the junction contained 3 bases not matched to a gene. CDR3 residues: CASSLGTGRSYEQYF. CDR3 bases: TGTGCCAGCAGCTTAGGGACAGGGAGGTCCTACGAGCAGTACTTC.

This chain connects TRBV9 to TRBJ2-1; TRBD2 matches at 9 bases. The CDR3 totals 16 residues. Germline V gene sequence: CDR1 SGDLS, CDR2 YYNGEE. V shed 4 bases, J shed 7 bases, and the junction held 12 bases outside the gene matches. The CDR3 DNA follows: TGTGCCAGCAGCCCGCGGGAGGGGGTGATTGGGAATGAGCAGTTCTTC. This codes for CASSPREGVIGNEQFF.

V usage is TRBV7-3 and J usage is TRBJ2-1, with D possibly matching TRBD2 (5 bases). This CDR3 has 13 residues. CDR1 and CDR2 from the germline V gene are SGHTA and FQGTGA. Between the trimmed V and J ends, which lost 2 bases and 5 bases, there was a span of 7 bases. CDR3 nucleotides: TGTGCCAGCAGCTTATTGCGGGACAATGAGCAGTTCTTC. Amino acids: CASSLLRDNEQFF.

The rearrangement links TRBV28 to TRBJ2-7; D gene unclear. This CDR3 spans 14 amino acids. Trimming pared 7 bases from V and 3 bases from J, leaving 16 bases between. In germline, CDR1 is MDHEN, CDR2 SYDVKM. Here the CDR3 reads CASTPPLEVYEQYF. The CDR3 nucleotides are TGTGCCAGCACCCCCCCCCTGGAAGTCTACGAGCAGTACTTC.

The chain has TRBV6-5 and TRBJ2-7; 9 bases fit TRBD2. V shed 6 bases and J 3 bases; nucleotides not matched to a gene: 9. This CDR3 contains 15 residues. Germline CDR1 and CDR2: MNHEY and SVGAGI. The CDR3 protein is CASRKIAGARYEQYF. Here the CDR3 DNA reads TGTGCCAGCAGGAAGATAGCGGGAGCTCGCTACGAGCAGTACTTC.

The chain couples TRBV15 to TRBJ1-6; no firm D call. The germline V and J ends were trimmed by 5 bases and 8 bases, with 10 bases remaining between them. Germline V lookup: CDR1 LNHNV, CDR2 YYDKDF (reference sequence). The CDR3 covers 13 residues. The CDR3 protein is CATSQSRDSPLHF. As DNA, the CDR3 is TGTGCCACCAGCCAGAGTCGAGATTCACCCCTCCACTTT.

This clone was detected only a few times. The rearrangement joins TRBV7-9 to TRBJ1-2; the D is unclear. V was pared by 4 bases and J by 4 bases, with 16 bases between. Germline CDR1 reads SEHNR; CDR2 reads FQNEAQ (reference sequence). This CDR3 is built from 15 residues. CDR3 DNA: TGTGCCAGCAGCTCCTTGGAACGGGGAGCCTATGGCTACACCTTC. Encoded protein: CASSSLERGAYGYTF.

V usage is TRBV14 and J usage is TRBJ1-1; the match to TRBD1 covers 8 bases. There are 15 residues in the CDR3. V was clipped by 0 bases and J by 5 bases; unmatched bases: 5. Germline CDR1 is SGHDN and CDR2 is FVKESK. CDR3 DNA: TGTGCCAGCAGCCAAGATCTCAGGGGGCTTACTGAAGCTTTCTTT. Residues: CASSQDLRGLTEAFF.

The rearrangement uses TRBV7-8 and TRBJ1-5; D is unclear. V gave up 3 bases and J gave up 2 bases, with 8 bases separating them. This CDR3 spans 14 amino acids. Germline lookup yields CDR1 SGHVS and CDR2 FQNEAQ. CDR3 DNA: TGTGCCAGCAGCTTGCCTGGCGGCAATCAGCCCCAGCATTTT. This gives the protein CASSLPGGNQPQHF.

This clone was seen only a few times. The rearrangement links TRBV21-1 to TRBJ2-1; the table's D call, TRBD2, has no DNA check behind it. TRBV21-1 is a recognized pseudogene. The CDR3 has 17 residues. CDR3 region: CASSKRQGLAELNEQFF. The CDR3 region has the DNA TGTGCCAGCAGCAAAAGGCAGGGGCTAGCGGAACTCAATGAGCAGTTCTTC.

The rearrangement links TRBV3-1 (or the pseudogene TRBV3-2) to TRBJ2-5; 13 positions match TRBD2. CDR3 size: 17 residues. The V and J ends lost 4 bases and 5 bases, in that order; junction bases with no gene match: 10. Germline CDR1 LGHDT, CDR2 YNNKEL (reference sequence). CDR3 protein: CASSPRGGLAGLETQYF. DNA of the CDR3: TGTGCCAGCAGCCCTAGGGGGGGACTAGCGGGATTGGAGACCCAGTACTTC.

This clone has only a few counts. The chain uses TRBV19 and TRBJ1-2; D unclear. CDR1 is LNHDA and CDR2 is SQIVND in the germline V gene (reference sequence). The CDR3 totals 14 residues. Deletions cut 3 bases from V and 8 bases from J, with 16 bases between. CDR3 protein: CASSIGTVVLGYTF. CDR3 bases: TGTGCCAGTAGTATTGGCACCGTGGTGTTGGGCTACACCTTC.

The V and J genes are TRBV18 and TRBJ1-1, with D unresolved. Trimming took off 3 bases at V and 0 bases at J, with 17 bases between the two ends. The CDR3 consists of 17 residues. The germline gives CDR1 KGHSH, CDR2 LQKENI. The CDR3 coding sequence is TGTGCCAGCTCACCTCAGCTACTAACCTCCCTGAACACTGAAGCTTTCTTT. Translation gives CASSPQLLTSLNTEAFF.

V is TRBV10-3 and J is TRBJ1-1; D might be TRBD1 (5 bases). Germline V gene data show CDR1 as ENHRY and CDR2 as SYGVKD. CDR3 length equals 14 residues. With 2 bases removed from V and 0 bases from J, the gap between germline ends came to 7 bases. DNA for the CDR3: TGTGCCATCAGTGAGGACAGCATGAACACTGAAGCTTTCTTT. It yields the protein CAISEDSMNTEAFF.

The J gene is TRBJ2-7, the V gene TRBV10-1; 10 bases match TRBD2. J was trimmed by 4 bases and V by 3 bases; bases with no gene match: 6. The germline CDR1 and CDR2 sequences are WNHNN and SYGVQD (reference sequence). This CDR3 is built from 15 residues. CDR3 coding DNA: TGCGCCAGCAGTGATCCTAGCGGGAGCGGGTACGAGCAGTACTTC. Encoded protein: CASSDPSGSGYEQYF.

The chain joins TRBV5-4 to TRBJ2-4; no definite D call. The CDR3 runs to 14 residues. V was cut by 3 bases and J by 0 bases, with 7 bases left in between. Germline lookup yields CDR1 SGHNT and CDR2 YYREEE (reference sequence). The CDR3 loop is CASSSSLAKNIQYF. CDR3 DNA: TGTGCCAGCAGCTCTTCTCTAGCCAAAAACATTCAGTACTTC.

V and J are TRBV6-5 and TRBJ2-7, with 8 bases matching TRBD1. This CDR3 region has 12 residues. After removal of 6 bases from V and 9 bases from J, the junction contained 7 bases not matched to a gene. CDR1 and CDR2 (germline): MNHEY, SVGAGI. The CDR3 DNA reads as TGTGCCAGCAGCAAGCCCACAGGGGGGCAGTACTTC. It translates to CASSKPTGGQYF.

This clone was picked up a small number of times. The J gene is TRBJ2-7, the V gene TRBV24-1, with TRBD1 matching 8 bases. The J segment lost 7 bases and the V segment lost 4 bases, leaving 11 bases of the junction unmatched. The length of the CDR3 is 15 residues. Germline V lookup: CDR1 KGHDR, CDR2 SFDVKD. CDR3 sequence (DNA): TGTGCCACCAGTGAGGACGGACAGGGAAGATGGGAGCAGTACTTC. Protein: CATSEDGQGRWEQYF.

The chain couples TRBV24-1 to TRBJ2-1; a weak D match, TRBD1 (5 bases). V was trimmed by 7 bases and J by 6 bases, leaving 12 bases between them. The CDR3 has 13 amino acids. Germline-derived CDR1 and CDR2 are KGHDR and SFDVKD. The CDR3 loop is CATRSGQTNEQFF. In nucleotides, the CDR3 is TGTGCCACCAGGTCTGGACAAACCAATGAGCAGTTCTTC.

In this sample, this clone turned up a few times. This chain's CDR3 is CASSLALFGQPYHSYEQYF. DNA for the CDR3: TGTGCCAGCAGCTTAGCGCTCTTCGGTCAGCCATACCACTCCTACGAGCAGTACTTC. V gene TRBV7-9 combines with J gene TRBJ2-7, with D unclear. The CDR3 contains 19 residues. CDR1 SEHNR and CDR2 FQNEAQ come from the germline V gene (reference sequence). Trimming shortened V by 0 bases and J by 0 bases, and 21 bases separated the two germline ends.